These 29 T cell receptor beta chains were all obtained from the same sample, sequenced in a study of shared clonotypes between healthy human individuals. The assay was immunoSEQ multiplex PCR, and TCRdb's table has in-frame clones only and misses some. The sample shows some 1,600,000 clones, 95% to 99% of them seen only once. Source material: naive CD4+ T cells sorted from blood. Regarding subset: CD45RA+ positively selected. All receptors come from a man under 40 in good health.

CDR3 amino acids: CASRRMTGQGMNTGELFF. CDR3 sequence (DNA): TGTGCCAGCAGAAGGATGACGGGACAGGGAATGAACACCGGGGAGCTGTTTTTT. J is TRBJ2-2 and V is TRBV27; 9 bases fit TRBD1. CDR3 length: 18 residues. The germline gives CDR1 MNHEY, CDR2 SMNVEV (reference sequence). V lost 6 bases to trimming and J lost 1 base; unmatched junction nucleotides: 12.

V gene TRBV7-9 combines with J gene TRBJ2-1; either TRBD1 or TRBD2 may fit D (5 bases each). The CDR3 is made up of 15 amino acids. Germline CDR1 SEHNR, CDR2 FQNEAQ (reference sequence). Between the trimmed V and J ends, which lost 3 bases and 9 bases, there was a span of 18 bases. The CDR3 loop is CASSFDNSDGGEQFF. CDR3 nucleotides: TGTGCCAGCAGCTTCGACAATTCAGATGGGGGTGAGCAGTTCTTC.

This chain connects TRBV5-4 to TRBJ1-1; 11 nucleotides match TRBD1. In germline, CDR1 is SGHNT, CDR2 YYREEE (reference sequence). With V trimmed by 4 bases and J by 4 bases, 15 bases remained unmatched. The CDR3 runs to 18 residues. CDR3 region: CASSGADRGRAGGTEAFF. For the CDR3, the DNA is TGTGCCAGCAGCGGGGCGGACAGGGGGCGCGCTGGGGGCACTGAAGCTTTCTTT.

This rearrangement joins TRBV30 to TRBJ2-7, with a weak D call TRBD2 (6 bases). The CDR3 is 13 residues long. CDR1 is GTSNPN, CDR2 SVGIG, per germline (reference sequence). Trimming stripped 5 bases from V and 4 bases from J, with 15 bases between. The CDR3 sequence is CAWRRGSFYEQYF. The CDR3, as DNA: TGTGCCTGGCGACGGGGGTCCTTTTACGAGCAGTACTTC.

Note on this clone: Other nucleotide sequences in the sample specify the same CDR3. V gene TRBV28 combines with J gene TRBJ1-5; possible D gene TRBD1, 5 bases. This CDR3 has 15 residues. Trimming took 3 bases from V and 3 from J, leaving 12 bases between them. Germline loops: CDR1 MDHEN, CDR2 SYDVKM. DNA of the CDR3: TGTGCCAGCAGTTTTGCGCAGGGCAACAATCAGCCCCAGCATTTT. Translating gives CASSFAQGNNQPQHF.

This clone came up many times. V is TRBV19 and J is TRBJ2-7; D remains unclear. The V end was cut by 0 bases, the J end by 3 bases, with 6 bases between. CDR3 length: 13 amino acids. Germline CDR1 LNHDA, CDR2 SQIVND (reference sequence). The chain's CDR3 is CASSIEGIYEQYF. CDR3 coding DNA: TGTGCCAGTAGTATAGAGGGGATCTACGAGCAGTACTTC.

This rearrangement joins TRBV9 to TRBJ1-3; the D gene is possibly TRBD1 (5 bases). The CDR3 runs 17 residues. CDR1 and CDR2 (germline): SGDLS, YYNGEE. Trimming took off 0 bases at V and 8 bases at J, with 21 bases between the two ends. The CDR3 DNA reads as TGTGCCAGCAGCGTAGCCGGTGGGGGGACTCAGGGACACACCATATATTTT. As protein: CASSVAGGGTQGHTIYF.

The chain employs TRBV9 and TRBJ2-1, with TRBD2 matching 9 bases. This CDR3 spans 19 amino acids. V shed 0 bases, J shed 8 bases, and the junction held 18 bases outside the gene matches. Germline CDR1 SGDLS, CDR2 YYNGEE. CDR3 loop: CASSVDPSGIARSLDEQFF. The CDR3 DNA follows: TGTGCCAGCAGCGTAGATCCTAGCGGGATTGCCCGTTCGTTGGATGAGCAGTTCTTC.

This clone was picked up one time. The chain combines TRBV6-6 with TRBJ1-1; unclear D gene. The CDR3 contains 14 residues. The V and J ends lost 7 bases and 6 bases respectively, with 18 bases between them. Germline V gene lookup returns CDR1 MNHNY and CDR2 SVGAGI (reference sequence). DNA for the CDR3: TGTGCCAGCAACAACCCCCCCAATCTGGCTGAAGCTTTCTTT. Translation: CASNNPPNLAEAFF.

This clone showed up just once. The chain uses TRBV28 and TRBJ1-1, with D possibly being TRBD1 (6 bases). Trimming removed 11 bases at V and 5 bases at J, with 18 bases between. The CDR3 has 13 amino acids. Germline CDR1 reads MDHEN; CDR2 reads SYDVKM. CDR3 nucleotide sequence: TGTGCCGGGACCACGGGGGGCGGGACTGAAGCTTTCTTT. This encodes CAGTTGGGTEAFF.

The V and J genes are TRBV5-1 and TRBJ2-5; 11 bases map to TRBD2. The CDR3 extends over 16 amino acids. V was pared by 1 base and J by 2 bases, with 4 bases of the junction left unmatched. From germline, CDR1 is SGHRS and CDR2 YFSETQ. CDR3: CASSLSGTSGQETQYF. The DNA for the CDR3 is TGCGCCAGCAGCTTGAGCGGGACTAGCGGACAAGAGACCCAGTACTTC.

The chain employs TRBV18 and TRBJ2-7; TRBD1 matches 11 bases. The CDR3 has 15 amino acids. Germline CDR1 reads KGHSH; CDR2 reads LQKENI. V lost 5 bases and J lost 3; bases outside the gene matches: 6. Here the CDR3 DNA reads TGTGCCAGCTCAGGTCCCGGGACAGGGGGCTACGAGCAGTACTTC. Translated, it gives CASSGPGTGGYEQYF.

The chain has TRBV27 and TRBJ2-1; perhaps TRBD2 as D (6 bases). The CDR3 loop spans 15 amino acids. Germline CDR1 and CDR2: MNHEY and SMNVEV (reference sequence). The V end was cut by 7 bases, the J end by 2 bases, with 15 bases between. CDR3 sequence (DNA): TGTGCCAGCAATCCGGGCGGGACCACCTACAATGAGCAGTTCTTC. Its translation is CASNPGGTTYNEQFF.

V usage is TRBV29-1 and J usage is TRBJ1-2, with TRBD1 as a possible D gene (5 bases). V was shortened by 6 bases and J by 7 bases, with 12 bases between the two germline ends. This CDR3 contains 11 residues. CDR1 and CDR2 (germline): SQVTM, ANQGSEA. DNA of the CDR3: TGCAGCGTCGCGCAGGGACCTGGCTACACCTTC. Its protein product is CSVAQGPGYTF.

The chain joins TRBV6-6 to TRBJ2-7; 8 positions agree with TRBD2. Germline V gives CDR1 MNHNY, CDR2 SVGAGI (reference sequence). The CDR3 runs 16 residues. Trimming removed 0 bases from V and 5 bases from J; junction bases left unmatched: 9. The CDR3 is CASSYSVPGLGHEQYF. The CDR3 DNA follows: TGTGCCAGCAGTTACTCGGTCCCGGGACTAGGCCACGAGCAGTACTTC.

The genes are TRBV20-1 and TRBJ1-5; D remains unclear. In germline, CDR1 is DFQATT, CDR2 SNEGSKA (reference sequence). The CDR3 spans 10 residues. With 3 bases removed from V and 11 bases from J, the gap between germline ends came to 8 bases. The CDR3: CSASASSQHF. As DNA, the CDR3 is TGCAGTGCTAGTGCCAGTTCCCAGCATTTT.

J is TRBJ2-3 and V is TRBV5-1; D gene uncertain. V shed 1 base and J shed 1 base, with 10 bases lying between them. Germline lookup yields CDR1 SGHRS and CDR2 YFSETQ. The CDR3 sequence is 15 residues long. In DNA form, the CDR3 reads TGCGCCAGCAGCTTGAGTCGTGCGGGCACAGATACGCAGTATTTT. Its translation: CASSLSRAGTDTQYF.

This clone was recorded a few times. The V and J genes are TRBV28 and TRBJ1-2; 7 positions agree with TRBD1. Germline V gene sequence: CDR1 MDHEN, CDR2 SYDVKM. Trimming took 2 bases from V and 5 from J; bases not matched to a gene: 5. This CDR3 has 14 amino acids. The DNA for the CDR3 is TGTGCCAGCAGTTTACCACAGGGGAGTTATGGCTACACCTTC. Its translation: CASSLPQGSYGYTF.

The chain links TRBV28 to TRBJ1-4, with a tentative D call TRBD1 (6 bases). The CDR3 is made up of 16 amino acids. Germline V lookup: CDR1 MDHEN, CDR2 SYDVKM. Trimming shortened V by 4 bases and J by 1 base, and 13 bases separated the two germline ends. CDR3 sequence (DNA): TGTGCCAGCAGTTATAACGTAGGGGGAACTAATGAAAAACTGTTTTTT. Protein: CASSYNVGGTNEKLFF.

Concerning this clone: An end of the junction does not agree with germline; a read error may underlie this. The rearrangement uses TRBV7-7 and TRBJ2-2; TRBD2 agrees at 11 bases. The CDR3 has 16 residues. CDR1 and CDR2 (germline): SSHAT, FNYEAQ (reference sequence). Here the CDR3 reads CASSLRLAGGAGELFF. The CDR3 region has the DNA TGTGCTAGCAGCTTACGGCTAGCGGGAGGTGCTGGGGAGCTGTTTTTT.

The count of this clone is one. At the DNA level, this CDR3 is encoded by other sequences in the same sample as well. This rearrangement joins TRBV5-8 to TRBJ2-7; D remains unclear. The CDR3 is 11 amino acids. Per germline, CDR1 SGHTS and CDR2 YDEGEE. V lost 1 base, J lost 7 bases, and 6 bases lay in between. CDR3 sequence: CASSLTREQYF. The CDR3 nucleotides are TGTGCCAGCAGCTTGACGCGGGAGCAGTACTTC.

This clone was recorded once. The V call is TRBV5-6, the J call TRBJ2-7; tentative D call: TRBD1 (6 bases). The CDR3 sequence is 16 residues long. The V gene's germline CDR1 is SGHDT and CDR2 YYEEEE. V was clipped by 0 bases and J by 3 bases, with 16 bases between them. CDR3 in amino acids: CASSLVGQRAGYEQYF. The CDR3 region has the DNA TGTGCCAGCAGCTTGGTCGGACAGAGGGCGGGCTACGAGCAGTACTTC.

DNA for the CDR3: TGTGCCACAAGAACTAGCGGGGCCTACAATGAGCAGTTCTTC. Translating it yields CATRTSGAYNEQFF. The rearrangement uses TRBV19 and TRBJ2-1, with 10 bases matching TRBD2. Germline CDR1 LNHDA, CDR2 SQIVND (reference sequence). The CDR3 runs 14 residues. J was trimmed by 2 bases and V by 10 bases; bases with no gene match: 5.

J is TRBJ2-3 and V is TRBV18; TRBD1 might be the D (5 bases). Per germline, CDR1 KGHSH and CDR2 LQKENI. This CDR3 is 15 amino acids long. V was shortened by 4 bases and J by 0 bases, with 11 bases between the two germline ends. The CDR3 loop reads CASSQQASSTDTQYF. The CDR3 coding sequence is TGTGCCAGCTCACAACAGGCCTCTAGCACAGATACGCAGTATTTT.

The chain combines TRBV28 with TRBJ2-1, with a tentative D call TRBD1 (6 bases). With 4 bases removed from V and 14 bases from J, the gap between germline ends came to 12 bases. Germline V gene sequence: CDR1 MDHEN, CDR2 SYDVKM. The CDR3 runs to 11 residues. For the CDR3, the DNA is TGTGCCAGCAGTTCCGGGACAAGCAAGTTCTTC. Residues: CASSSGTSKFF.

CDR3 nucleotides: TGTGCCTGGACGACTGGGGTGAAGAGGCTGTTTTTT. Residues: CAWTTGVKRLFF. The V gene is TRBV30, the J gene TRBJ1-4; D is unclear. The V gene's germline CDR1 is GTSNPN and CDR2 SVGIG (reference sequence). Trimming removed 4 bases at V and 14 bases at J, with 17 bases between. The CDR3 has 12 residues. Based on the CDR3 plus reference TRBV30 and TRBJ1-4, the full variable domain is SQTIHQWPATLVQPVGSPLSLECTVEGTSNPNLYWYRQAAGRGLQLLFYSVGIGQISSEVPQNLSASRPQDRQFILSSKKLLLSDSGFYLCAWTTGVKRLFFGSGTQLSVL.

Only one count was recorded for this clone. V usage is TRBV4-2 and J usage is TRBJ2-1, with unresolved D. The length of the CDR3 is 14 residues. V lost 1 base and J lost 4, with 8 bases in between. CDR1 and CDR2 from the germline V gene are LGHNA and YNFKEQ. The CDR3 nucleotides are TGTGCCAGCAGCCAAGCCCTCTCGTACAATGAGCAGTTCTTC. It codes for CASSQALSYNEQFF.

J is TRBJ2-7 and V is TRBV5-1; D tentatively reads TRBD1 or TRBD2 (6 bases each). The CDR3 spans 13 residues. Trimming shortened V by 2 bases and J by 6 bases, and 12 bases separated the two germline ends. Germline V gene sequence: CDR1 SGHRS, CDR2 YFSETQ. CDR3 nucleotides: TGCGCCAGCAGCTTCACGGGGGCGGGCGAGCAGTACTTC. This encodes CASSFTGAGEQYF.

The chain links TRBV28 to TRBJ1-1; no clear D. The V and J ends lost 7 bases and 1 base respectively, with 7 bases between them. Germline V lookup: CDR1 MDHEN, CDR2 SYDVKM. The CDR3 totals 12 residues. As DNA, the CDR3 is TGTGCCAGCACCATCGGGAACACTGAAGCTTTCTTT. The encoded protein is CASTIGNTEAFF.